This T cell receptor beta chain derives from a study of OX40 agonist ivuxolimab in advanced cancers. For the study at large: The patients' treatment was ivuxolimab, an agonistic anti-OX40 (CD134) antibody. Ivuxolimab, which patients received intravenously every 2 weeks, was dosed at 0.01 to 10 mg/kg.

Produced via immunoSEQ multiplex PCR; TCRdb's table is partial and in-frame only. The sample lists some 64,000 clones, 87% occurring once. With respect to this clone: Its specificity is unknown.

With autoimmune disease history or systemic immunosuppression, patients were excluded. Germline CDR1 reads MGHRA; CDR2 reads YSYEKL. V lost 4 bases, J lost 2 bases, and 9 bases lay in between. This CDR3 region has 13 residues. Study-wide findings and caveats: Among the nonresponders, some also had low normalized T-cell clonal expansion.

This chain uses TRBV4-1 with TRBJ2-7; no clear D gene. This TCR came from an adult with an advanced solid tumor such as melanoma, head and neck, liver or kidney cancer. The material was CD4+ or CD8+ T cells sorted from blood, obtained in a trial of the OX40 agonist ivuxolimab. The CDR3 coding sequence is TGCGCCAGCAGCCGTCTAAGCACCTACGAGCAGTACTTC. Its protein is CASSRLSTYEQYF.